This T cell receptor (beta chain) appears in the sequencing data of a study of shared clonotypes between healthy human individuals. The V and J ends lost 4 bases and 4 bases, in that order; junction bases with no gene match: 9. Per germline, CDR1 SGHNT and CDR2 YYREEE (reference sequence). The CDR3 runs 16 residues. The protocol was immunoSEQ multiplex PCR, while the TCRdb copy is restricted to in-frame clones and leaves out a portion. The sample has under 2,500,000 clones, about 94% seen once; the top ten hold over 0.1%. This receptor was obtained from a man in his late teens or twenties in good health. The chain recombines TRBV5-4 with TRBJ2-3; the match to TRBD2 covers 10 bases. The specimen was naive CD4+ T cells sorted from blood. Subset of the sample: CD45RA+ positively selected. CDR3 residues: CASSTWTSGTADTQYF. The CDR3 bases are TGTGCCAGCAGCACGTGGACTAGCGGCACGGCAGATACGCAGTATTTT.